This note documents a single T cell receptor beta chain sequence. Its cognate antigen is unknown. This table comes from immunoSEQ multiplex PCR, and its TCRdb copy is limited to in-frame clones, with some not included. The table has about 2 million clones, 90% to 95% seen once. The CDR3 sequence is 15 residues long. V was cut by 2 bases and J by 3 bases, with 13 bases left in between. Looked up from germline, CDR1 is MNHEY and CDR2 is SVGAGI. The data derive from a study of shared clonotypes between healthy human individuals. Study-level points and caveats: Non-shared clonotypes showed lower generation probabilities than clonotypes common to all four donors. Shared across several donors were around 5% of the naive CD4 clonotypes.

The chain combines TRBV6-5 with TRBJ1-2; D is possibly TRBD1 (5 bases). Sequencing was done on a sample of naive CD4+ T cells sorted from blood. The subset denotes: CD45RA+ positively selected. This TCR was recovered from a man younger than 35 in good health. The CDR3 DNA reads as TGTGCCAGCAGTTACACCCCCCGGGGGGACTATGGCTACACCTTC. Its protein product is CASSYTPRGDYGYTF.